A single sample gave rise to the 5 T cell receptor beta chains below, sequenced in a study of blood T cell repertoires in COVID-19. TCRdb keeps only in-frame clones here, not all; method: immunoSEQ multiplex PCR. The sample includes 400,000 to 550,000 clones, around nine tenths of them seen just once. Sequencing was carried out using peripheral blood. The receptors stem from a woman aged 25 to 39 with acute or convalescent COVID-19.

The chain employs TRBV28 and TRBJ1-5, with D possibly matching TRBD1 (6 bases). V shed 2 bases and J shed 6 bases, with 17 bases lying between them. This CDR3 comprises 16 residues. From germline, CDR1 is MDHEN and CDR2 SYDVKM. CDR3 in DNA: TGTGCCAGCAGTTTAGACCCCGTGTCAGGGGCTCAGCCCCAGCATTTT. Translation: CASSLDPVSGAQPQHF. Full variable domain (outside the CDR3, taken from reference TRBV28 and TRBJ1-5): DVKVTQSSRYLVKRTGEKVFLECVQDMDHENMFWYRQDPGLGLRLIYFSYDVKMKEKGDIPEGYSVSREKKERFSLILESASTNQTSMYLCASSLDPVSGAQPQHFGDGTRLSIL.

J is TRBJ1-3 and V is TRBV2, with 8 bases identical to TRBD1. Trimming cost V 8 bases and J 3 bases; bases outside gene matches: 12. Per germline, CDR1 SNHLY and CDR2 FYNNEI. This CDR3 is 16 amino acids long. This chain's CDR3 is CASSNQGAQYGNTIYF. The CDR3 bases are TGTGCCAGCTCAAATCAGGGGGCCCAATATGGAAACACCATATATTTT.

The CDR3 DNA sequence: TGTGCCAGCAGTTTATCTCAGGGAACTGACACTGAAGCTTTCTTT. Its protein product is CASSLSQGTDTEAFF. The chain couples TRBV27 to TRBJ1-1; D is perhaps TRBD1 (5 bases). The CDR3 contains 15 residues. CDR1 and CDR2 (germline): MNHEY, SMNVEV (reference sequence). Trimming stripped 0 bases from V and 3 bases from J, with 11 bases between.

The chain is built from TRBV5-1 and TRBJ2-7; 9 nucleotides align to TRBD1. From germline, CDR1 is SGHRS and CDR2 YFSETQ. Unmatched junction bases numbered 6, after V lost 0 bases and J lost 5 bases. The CDR3 is 15 residues long. The DNA for the CDR3 is TGCGCCAGCAGCTTGGGGGGACAGGGTTTCAACGAGCAGTACTTC. Its translation is CASSLGGQGFNEQYF. The variable domain in full, completed from reference TRBV5-1 and TRBJ2-7, reads KAGVTQTPRYLIKTRGQQVTLSCSPISGHRSVSWYQQTPGQGLQFLFEYFSETQRNKGNFPGRFSGRQFSNSRSEMNVSTLELGDSALYLCASSLGGQGFNEQYFGPGTRLTVT.

The rearrangement links TRBV15 to TRBJ2-5; D is unclear. Deletions cut 5 bases from V and 5 bases from J, with 12 bases between. CDR3 length: 13 amino acids. Per germline, CDR1 LNHNV and CDR2 YYDKDF (reference sequence). DNA for the CDR3: TGTGCCACCAGCCTGGCTAGAATCGAGACCCAGTACTTC. Amino acids: CATSLARIETQYF.